This TCR beta chain was documented in a study of T-cell memory formation after mild COVID-19. TCRdb re-called the 5' RACE reads with MiXCR, one entry per CDR3 protein. The table records about 560,000 distinct CDR3 sequences, roughly a fifth of them present only once. CDR3 length: 13 residues. Germline CDR1 and CDR2: DFQATT and SNEGSKA (reference sequence). Trimming took off 2 bases at V and 7 bases at J, with 9 bases between the two ends. The sequence was collected from an adult woman who had mild COVID-19 (a few samples of this study predate the infection). Cell type and time point are not known. The chain employs TRBV20-1 and TRBJ1-6; D gene ambiguous. Specimen: PBMCs or a T cell subset sorted from them (not recorded which). The CDR3 nucleotides are TGCAGTGCTAGACGGACGGAGAATTCACCCCTCCACTTT. Translating gives CSARRTENSPLHF.